These T cell receptor beta chains were read from a single sample in a study of cytotoxic CD8 clonotypes in ibrutinib-treated CLL. Generated by immunoSEQ multiplex PCR, the TCRdb table keeps only in-frame clones and is missing some. This table holds 160,000 or so clones, less than 85% found once. The input for sequencing was PBMCs, taken after 24 months of ibrutinib treatment. These receptors all come from a human donor with chronic lymphocytic leukemia. CDR3s include the opening cysteine and the closing phenylalanine or tryptophan. The order of the fields is V gene, D gene, CDR3 protein. A D gene is named only where the DNA matches it firmly.

v_call: TRBV5-4
d_call: -
cdr3_aa: CASSFGRPNTEAFF

v_call: TRBV4-2
d_call: TRBD1
cdr3_aa: CASSQLDGQGAYEQYF

v_call: TRBV10-3
d_call: TRBD1
cdr3_aa: CAISATGTGYEQYF

v_call: TRBV7-9
d_call: -
cdr3_aa: CASSQLTHSTPEAFF

v_call: TRBV7-3
d_call: TRBD2
cdr3_aa: CASSSDRLAGATTGEQFF

v_call: TRBV7-2
d_call: -
cdr3_aa: CASSLGWQGKAPIYF

v_call: TRBV5-1
d_call: TRBD1
cdr3_aa: CASQRIQGARGTEAFF

v_call: TRBV19
d_call: -
cdr3_aa: CASSIGNTEAFF

v_call: TRBV6-6
d_call: TRBD1
cdr3_aa: CASSYPQRQGATEAFF

v_call: TRBV19
d_call: -
cdr3_aa: CASQDNHNQPQHF

v_call: TRBV5-4
d_call: TRBD1
cdr3_aa: CASSSRDRGNDEQFF